This TCR beta chain was profiled in a study of blood T cell repertoires in COVID-19. The table came from immunoSEQ multiplex PCR; TCRdb's copy has only in-frame clones and leaves some out. The sample comprises over 100,000 clones, 86% of which are singletons, and roughly 4% rests with the top ten. The CDR3 sequence is 15 residues long. V was pared by 10 bases and J by 0 bases, with 10 bases of the junction left unmatched. CDR1 and CDR2 from the germline V gene are MNHEY and SVGAGI. The sequence was obtained from a man in his forties with acute or convalescent COVID-19. The rearrangement uses TRBV6-5 and TRBJ1-1; 8 nucleotides agree with TRBD1. The sequenced sample was peripheral blood. CDR3 amino acids: CAIRDRGRMNTEAFF. CDR3 bases: TGTGCCATCAGAGACAGGGGACGCATGAACACTGAAGCTTTCTTT.